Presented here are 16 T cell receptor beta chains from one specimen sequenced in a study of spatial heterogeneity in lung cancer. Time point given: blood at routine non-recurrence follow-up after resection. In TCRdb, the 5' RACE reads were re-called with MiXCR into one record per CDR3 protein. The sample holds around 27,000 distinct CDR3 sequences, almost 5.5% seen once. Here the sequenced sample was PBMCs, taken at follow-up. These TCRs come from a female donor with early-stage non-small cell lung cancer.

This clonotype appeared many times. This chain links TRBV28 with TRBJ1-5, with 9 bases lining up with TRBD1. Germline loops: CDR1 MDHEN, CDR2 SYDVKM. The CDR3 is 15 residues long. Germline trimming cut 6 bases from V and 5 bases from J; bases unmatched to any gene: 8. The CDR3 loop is CASSTGGLWDQPQHF. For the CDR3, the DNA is TGTGCCAGCAGCACAGGGGGCTTATGGGATCAGCCCCAGCATTTT.

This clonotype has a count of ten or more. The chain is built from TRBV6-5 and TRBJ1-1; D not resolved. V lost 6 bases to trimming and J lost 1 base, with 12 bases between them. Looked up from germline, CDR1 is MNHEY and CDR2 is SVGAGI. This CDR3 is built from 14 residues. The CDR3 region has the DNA TGTGCCAGCAGGCGGAGAGACTGGAACACTGAAGCTTTCTTT. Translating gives CASRRRDWNTEAFF.

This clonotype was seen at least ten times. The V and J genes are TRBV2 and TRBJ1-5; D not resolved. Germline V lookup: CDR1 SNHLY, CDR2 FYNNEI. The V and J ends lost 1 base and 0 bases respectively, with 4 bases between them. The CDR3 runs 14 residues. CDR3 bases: TGTGCCAGCAGTGAAGGGACTAGCAATCAGCCCCAGCATTTT. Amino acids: CASSEGTSNQPQHF.

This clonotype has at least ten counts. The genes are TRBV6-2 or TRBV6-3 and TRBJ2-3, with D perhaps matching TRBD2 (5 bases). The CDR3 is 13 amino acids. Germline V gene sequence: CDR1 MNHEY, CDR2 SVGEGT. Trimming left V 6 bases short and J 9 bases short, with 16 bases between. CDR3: CASSLAGSGTQYF. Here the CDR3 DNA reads TGTGCCAGCAGCCTAGCCGGATCGGGAACGCAGTATTTT.

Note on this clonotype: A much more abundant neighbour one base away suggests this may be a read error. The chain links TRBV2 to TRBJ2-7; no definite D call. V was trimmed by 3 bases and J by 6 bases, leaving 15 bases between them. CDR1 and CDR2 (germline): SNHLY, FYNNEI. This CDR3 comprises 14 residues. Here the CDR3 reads CASSEERSSFEQYF. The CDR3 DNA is TGTGCCAGCAGTGAGGAAAGGTCCAGCTTCGAGCAGTACTTC.

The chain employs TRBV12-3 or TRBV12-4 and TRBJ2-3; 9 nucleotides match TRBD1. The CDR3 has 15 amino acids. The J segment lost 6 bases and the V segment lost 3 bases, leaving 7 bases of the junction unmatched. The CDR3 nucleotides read TGTGCCAGCAGTTTTACAGGGGGCGCAAGGGATACGCAGTATTTT. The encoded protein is CASSFTGGARDTQYF.

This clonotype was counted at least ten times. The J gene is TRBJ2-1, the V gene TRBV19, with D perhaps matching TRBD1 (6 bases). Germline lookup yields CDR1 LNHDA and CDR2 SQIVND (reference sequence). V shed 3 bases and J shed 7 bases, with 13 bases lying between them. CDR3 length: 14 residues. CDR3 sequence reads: CASSIRQVGNEQFF. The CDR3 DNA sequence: TGTGCCAGTAGTATCCGACAGGTAGGAAATGAGCAGTTCTTC.

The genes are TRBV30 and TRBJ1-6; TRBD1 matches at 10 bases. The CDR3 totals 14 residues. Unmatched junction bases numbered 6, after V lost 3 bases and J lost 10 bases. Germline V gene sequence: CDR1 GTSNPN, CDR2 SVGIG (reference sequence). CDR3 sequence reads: CAWSLGTGESPLHF. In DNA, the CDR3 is TGTGCCTGGAGCCTCGGGACAGGGGAATCACCCCTCCACTTT.

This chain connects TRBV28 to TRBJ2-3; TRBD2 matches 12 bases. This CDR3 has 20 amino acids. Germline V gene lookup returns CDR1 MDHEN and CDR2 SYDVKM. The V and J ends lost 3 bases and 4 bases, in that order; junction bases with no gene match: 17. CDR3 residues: CASSFAAGLAGGPGPDTQYF. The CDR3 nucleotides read TGTGCCAGCAGTTTTGCGGCGGGGCTAGCGGGAGGGCCGGGCCCAGATACGCAGTATTTT.

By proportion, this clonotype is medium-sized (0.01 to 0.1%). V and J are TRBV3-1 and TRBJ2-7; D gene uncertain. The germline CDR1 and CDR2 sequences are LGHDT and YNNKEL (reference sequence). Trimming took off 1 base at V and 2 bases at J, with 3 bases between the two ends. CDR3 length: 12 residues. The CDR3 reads CASSQGPYEQYF. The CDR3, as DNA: TGTGCCAGCAGCCAAGGTCCCTACGAGCAGTACTTC.

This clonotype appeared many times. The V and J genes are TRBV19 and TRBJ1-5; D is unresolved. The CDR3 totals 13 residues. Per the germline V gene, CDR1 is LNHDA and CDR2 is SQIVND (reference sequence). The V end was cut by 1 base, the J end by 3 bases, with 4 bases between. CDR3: CASSIVVNQPQHF. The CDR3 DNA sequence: TGTGCCAGTAGTATAGTGGTCAATCAGCCCCAGCATTTT.

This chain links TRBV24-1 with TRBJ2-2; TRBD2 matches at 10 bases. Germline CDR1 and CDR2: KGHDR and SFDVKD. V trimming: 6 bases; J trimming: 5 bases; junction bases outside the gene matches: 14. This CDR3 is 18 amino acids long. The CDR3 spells CATSIRTSGGPTTGELFF. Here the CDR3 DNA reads TGTGCCACCAGTATTCGGACTAGCGGAGGGCCTACTACCGGGGAGCTGTTTTTT.

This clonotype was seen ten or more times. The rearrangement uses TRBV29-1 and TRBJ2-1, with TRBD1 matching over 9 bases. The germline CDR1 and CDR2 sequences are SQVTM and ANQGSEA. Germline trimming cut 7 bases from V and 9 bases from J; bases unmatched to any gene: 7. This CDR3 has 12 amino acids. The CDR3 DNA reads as TGCAGCGGAGAACAGGGGGCGGGTGAGCAGTTCTTC. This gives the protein CSGEQGAGEQFF.

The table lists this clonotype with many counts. CDR3 residues: CASRETGYTEAFF. For the CDR3, the DNA is TGTGCCAGCAGGGAGACAGGGTACACTGAAGCTTTCTTT. This chain joins TRBV27 and TRBJ1-1; the match to TRBD1 covers 7 bases. Germline-derived CDR1 and CDR2 are MNHEY and SMNVEV (reference sequence). V lost 6 bases, J lost 3 bases, and 4 bases stayed unmatched. CDR3 size: 13 residues.

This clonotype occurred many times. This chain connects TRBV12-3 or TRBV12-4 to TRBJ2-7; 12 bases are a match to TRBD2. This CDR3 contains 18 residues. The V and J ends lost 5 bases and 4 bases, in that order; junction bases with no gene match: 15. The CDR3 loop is CASSPNFGSSGRGYEQYF. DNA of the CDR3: TGTGCCAGCAGTCCCAACTTCGGGTCTAGCGGGAGGGGGTACGAGCAGTACTTC.

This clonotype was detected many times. CDR3 DNA: TGTGCCAGCAGCCTCTTACAGGGGGACCAAGAGACCCAGTACTTC. As protein: CASSLLQGDQETQYF. The gene calls are TRBV3-1 and TRBJ2-5; 8 bases are shared with TRBD1. Unmatched junction bases numbered 4, after V lost 4 bases and J lost 0 bases. In germline, CDR1 is LGHDT, CDR2 YNNKEL (reference sequence). The length of the CDR3 is 15 residues.